The 30 T cell receptor beta chains below come from one sample, sequenced in a study of read filtering for tumor transcriptome and immune sequencing. The library was built from about 400 ng RNA with molecular barcoded adaptors for alpha/delta and beta/gamma chains. TCRdb independently ran MiXCR on the reads; one entry per CDR3 protein. Seen here are 35,000 to 50,000 distinct CDR3 sequences, about 20% observed once, and the top ten hold roughly two fifths. The sequenced material came from a population of CD138-negative cells sorted from bone marrow. All receptors derive from a donor older than 35 with multiple myeloma.

This clonotype was picked up many times. The gene calls are TRBV3-1 and TRBJ2-7, with D possibly being TRBD1 (6 bases). Trimming removed 1 base from V and 2 bases from J, with 12 bases in between. In germline, CDR1 is LGHDT, CDR2 YNNKEL (reference sequence). This CDR3 has 15 residues. CDR3 sequence reads: CASSQGPAGAYEQYF. For the CDR3, the DNA is TGTGCCAGCAGCCAAGGACCCGCAGGGGCCTACGAGCAGTACTTC.

The table lists this clonotype with many counts. The junction departs from germline at one end; a sequencing error may be responsible. The chain couples TRBV6-2 or TRBV6-3 to TRBJ2-1; D tentatively reads TRBD1 or TRBD2 (6 bases each). CDR3 size: 14 residues. The germline CDR1 and CDR2 sequences are MNHEY and SVGEGT. CDR3 coding DNA: TGTGCCAGCAGTCGATTCGGGGGCGACAATGAGCAGTCCTTC. Translated, it gives CASSRFGGDNEQSF.

This clonotype came up many times. This chain joins TRBV20-1 and TRBJ2-3; TRBD2 aligns across 10 bases. Germline V gene lookup returns CDR1 DFQATT and CDR2 SNEGSKA (reference sequence). This CDR3 is 15 amino acids long. J lost 6 bases, V lost 5 bases, and 11 bases had no gene match. The CDR3 DNA is TGCAGTGCTCGCCAACTAGCGGGGACCCGCGATACGCAGTATTTT. This encodes CSARQLAGTRDTQYF.

The V gene is TRBV7-2, the J gene TRBJ2-7; TRBD1 aligns across 7 bases. CDR1 is SGHTA, CDR2 FQGNSA, per germline. The V gene end was trimmed by 2 bases and the J gene end by 2 bases; junction bases not matched to a gene: 9. The CDR3 sequence is 16 residues long. The CDR3 is CASSLKEDRRPYEQYF. The CDR3 nucleotides read TGTGCCAGCAGCTTAAAGGAGGACAGGAGGCCCTACGAGCAGTACTTC.

This clonotype was recorded many times. This chain connects TRBV6-2 or TRBV6-3 to TRBJ2-1, with TRBD2 identical over 14 bases. The CDR3 consists of 15 residues. The V and J ends lost 2 bases and 9 bases, in that order; junction bases with no gene match: 3. CDR1 and CDR2 from the germline V gene are MNHEY and SVGEGT. This CDR3 is CASSYPGLAGVEQFF. The CDR3, as DNA: TGTGCCAGCAGTTACCCGGGACTAGCGGGAGTTGAGCAGTTCTTC.

As regards this clonotype: A read error may be the cause here, since a much bigger clone is one base away. The chain links TRBV12-3 or TRBV12-4 to TRBJ2-3; the D gene is possibly TRBD2 (6 bases). The V and J ends lost 5 bases and 3 bases respectively, with 18 bases between them. The CDR3 totals 16 residues. In nucleotides, the CDR3 is TGTGCCAGCAGTCGGGATATGGAAGGGAGGACAGATACGCAGTATTTT. Its protein product is CASSRDMEGRTDTQYF.

In its sample, this clonotype was seen many times. The chain carries TRBV13 and TRBJ2-3; 8 positions match TRBD2. The germline V gene has CDR1 PRHDT and CDR2 FYEKMQ (reference sequence). CDR3 length: 15 amino acids. The V and J ends lost 8 bases and 5 bases, in that order; junction bases with no gene match: 12. This chain's CDR3 is CASWGPAGAGDTQYF. For the CDR3, the DNA is TGTGCCAGCTGGGGGCCAGCGGGAGCCGGAGATACGCAGTATTTT.

This clonotype was counted many times. DNA of the CDR3: TGTGCCACCGCGGGGGGACGGACGAACACCGGGGAGCTGTTTTTT. As protein: CATAGGRTNTGELFF. The rearrangement uses TRBV6-5 and TRBJ2-2, with TRBD2 identical over 8 bases. The CDR3 sequence is 15 residues long. The V segment lost 10 bases and the J segment 0 bases; nucleotides outside the gene matches: 7. Germline V gene data show CDR1 as MNHEY and CDR2 as SVGAGI.

As for this clonotype: One junction end does not reproduce the germline sequence, and a read error may be involved. This rearrangement joins TRBV11-2 to TRBJ2-7; 9 bases line up with TRBD1. CDR3 length: 16 residues. Germline CDR1 SGHAT, CDR2 FQNNGV. The CDR3 bases are TGTGTCAGCAGCCCCCGGGACAGGGAGAACGATTACGAGCAGTACTTC. Translated, it gives CVSSPRDRENDYEQYF.

The V call is TRBV19, the J call TRBJ2-7; possibly TRBD2 for D (6 bases). This CDR3 contains 15 residues. The germline V gene has CDR1 LNHDA and CDR2 SQIVND (reference sequence). V lost 9 bases and J lost 0, with 18 bases in between. The CDR3 DNA sequence: TGTGCCAGCTCCGACCTAGCGCATAACTCCTACGAGCAGTACTTC. It specifies CASSDLAHNSYEQYF.

This clonotype was counted ten times or more. V usage is TRBV29-1 and J usage is TRBJ2-1, with D unclear. The CDR3 sequence is 11 residues long. CDR1 is SQVTM, CDR2 ANQGSEA, per germline. Trimming shortened V by 2 bases and J by 3 bases, and 2 bases separated the two germline ends. The DNA for the CDR3 is TGCAGCGTTGAAAGCTACAATGAGCAGTTCTTC. The encoded protein is CSVESYNEQFF.

This clonotype has a single count. This could be a read error, since a much larger clone is one nucleotide away. The gene calls are TRBV27 and TRBJ2-2; 7 nucleotides line up with TRBD2. Trimming removed 8 bases from V and 11 bases from J; junction bases left unmatched: 17. CDR3 length equals 15 residues. Germline V gene data show CDR1 as MNHEY and CDR2 as SMNVEV (reference sequence). The CDR3 DNA is TGTGCCAGCGGTCCGAGACTAGCAGTCGTAGGAGAGCTGTTTTTT. It is translated as CASGPRLAVVGELFF.

This chain links TRBV7-6 with TRBJ1-3; no reliable D call. The CDR3 consists of 13 residues. CDR1 and CDR2 (germline): SGHVS, FNYEAQ. Trimming removed 4 bases from V and 2 bases from J, with 6 bases in between. The DNA of the CDR3 is TGTGCCAGCAGCTCCGGGCCTGGAAACACCATATATTTT. Its protein product is CASSSGPGNTIYF.

This clonotype was recorded a few times. This chain links TRBV20-1 with TRBJ1-5, with D uncertain. Trimming left V 6 bases short and J 0 bases short, with 12 bases between. Germline CDR1 and CDR2: DFQATT and SNEGSKA (reference sequence). The length of the CDR3 is 14 residues. CDR3 nucleotides: TGCAGTGCCGAACACCCTTTTAGCAATCAGCCCCAGCATTTT. Translated: CSAEHPFSNQPQHF.

The chain links TRBV6-2 or TRBV6-3 to TRBJ2-1; 7 nucleotides align to TRBD2. Germline CDR1 is MNHEY and CDR2 is SVGEGT. The CDR3 runs 15 residues. V was clipped by 5 bases and J by 4 bases; unmatched bases: 8. CDR3 amino acids: CASSTGTKTYNEQFF. CDR3 sequence (DNA): TGTGCCAGCAGTACCGGGACTAAAACATACAATGAGCAGTTCTTC.

This clonotype was detected ten times or more. The J gene is TRBJ2-3, the V gene TRBV3-1, with a tentative D call TRBD2 (6 bases). Per germline, CDR1 LGHDT and CDR2 YNNKEL (reference sequence). V lost 2 bases to trimming and J lost 4 bases, with 16 bases between them. The CDR3 extends over 16 amino acids. CDR3 in amino acids: CASSQRRALRSDTQYF. The CDR3 region has the DNA TGTGCCAGCAGCCAAAGGAGGGCCCTAAGGTCAGATACGCAGTATTTT.

Many counts were recorded for this clonotype. V and J are TRBV11-2 and TRBJ2-2; no clear D. The CDR3 totals 16 residues. V was trimmed by 1 base and J by 3 bases, leaving 12 bases between them. Germline loops: CDR1 SGHAT, CDR2 FQNNGV. CDR3 DNA sequence: TGTGCCAGCAGCTTAGTAGTCCGACTCTACACCGGGGAGCTGTTTTTT. Its translation: CASSLVVRLYTGELFF.

Many counts were recorded for this clonotype. The rearrangement joins TRBV5-1 to TRBJ1-1; the D is unclear. CDR1 is SGHRS, CDR2 YFSETQ, per germline. The germline V and J ends were trimmed by 0 bases and 10 bases, with 10 bases remaining between them. The CDR3 is 12 amino acids. This CDR3 reads CASSLAGDTAFF. The CDR3 region has the DNA TGCGCCAGCAGCTTGGCTGGGGATACAGCTTTCTTT.

This clonotype was found many times. The V and J genes are TRBV27 and TRBJ2-1; 8 bases are shared with TRBD2. V dropped 3 bases and J dropped 9; count of bases not matched to a gene: 4. The germline V gene has CDR1 MNHEY and CDR2 SMNVEV (reference sequence). The CDR3 consists of 13 residues. As DNA, the CDR3 is TGTGCCAGCAGTTTTAACGGGGGGGGTGAGCAGTTCTTC. Translated, it gives CASSFNGGGEQFF.

This clonotype was counted many times. The chain joins TRBV5-1 to TRBJ1-1, with D unclear. Trimming shortened V by 5 bases and J by 3 bases, and 11 bases separated the two germline ends. This CDR3 has 13 amino acids. CDR1 and CDR2 (germline): SGHRS, YFSETQ. The chain's CDR3 is CASRRVGDTEAFF. For the CDR3, the DNA is TGCGCCAGCAGGAGGGTTGGAGACACTGAAGCTTTCTTT.

This chain joins TRBV2 and TRBJ1-1, with no clear D. V was pared by 9 bases and J by 1 base, with 9 bases between. This CDR3 has 12 amino acids. Germline V gene lookup returns CDR1 SNHLY and CDR2 FYNNEI. The CDR3 loop is CASQEENTEAFF. Here the CDR3 DNA reads TGTGCCAGTCAGGAGGAGAACACTGAAGCTTTCTTT.

Regarding this clonotype: Just one base apart from a much larger clone, this may be a read error. The chain combines TRBV5-4 with TRBJ2-1, with TRBD2 matching 7 bases. Germline assignment: CDR1 SGHNT and CDR2 YYREEE (reference sequence). The CDR3 extends over 16 amino acids. The trim removed 5 bases at V and 0 bases at J, leaving 8 bases unmatched. CDR3: CASRSSGLNSYNEQFF. DNA for the CDR3: TGTGCCAGCAGAAGTAGCGGGTTGAACTCCTACAATGAGCAGTTCTTC.

This clonotype has at least ten counts. V is TRBV11-2 and J is TRBJ2-3; either TRBD1 or TRBD2 may supply D (5 bases each). Trimming left V 7 bases short and J 2 bases short, with 16 bases between. CDR1 and CDR2 (germline): SGHAT, FQNNGV. CDR3 size: 15 residues. The CDR3 DNA sequence: TGTGCCAGCACCTCGGCCGGGGCATACACAGATACGCAGTATTTT. Protein sequence: CASTSAGAYTDTQYF.

The CDR3 spells CATSTGTSDTQYF. In nucleotides, the CDR3 is TGTGCGACATCGACAGGGACTTCAGATACGCAGTATTTT. The chain joins TRBV6-5 to TRBJ2-3; possibly TRBD1 for D (7 bases). Germline V gives CDR1 MNHEY, CDR2 SVGAGI. The CDR3 has 13 residues.

Many counts were recorded for this clonotype. The CDR3 nucleotides are TGTGCCATCAGTCAACCGGGACAAAACACTGAAGCTTTCTTT. This encodes CAISQPGQNTEAFF. This chain joins TRBV10-3 and TRBJ1-1; D perhaps matches TRBD1 (6 bases). CDR3 size: 14 residues. V was shortened by 5 bases and J by 2 bases, with 12 bases between the two germline ends. The V gene's germline CDR1 is ENHRY and CDR2 SYGVKD.

Details on this clonotype: A far bigger clonotype differs at one base, so this is likely a read error. V and J are TRBV7-2 and TRBJ2-1; the match to TRBD2 covers 9 bases. V trimming: 5 bases; J trimming: 7 bases; junction bases outside the gene matches: 12. This CDR3 is 16 amino acids long. In germline, CDR1 is SGHTA, CDR2 FQGNSA. The CDR3 DNA follows: TGTGCCAGCAGCACGACTGGCGGGAGGGCCTGGAATGAGCAGTTCTTC. Protein product: CASSTTGGRAWNEQFF.

Concerning this clonotype itself: A much larger clone differs by one base, so this may be a read error. V and J are TRBV3-1 and TRBJ2-3; D may match TRBD1 or TRBD2 (6 bases each). There are 14 residues in the CDR3. The germline V and J ends were trimmed by 0 bases and 5 bases, with 9 bases remaining between them. From germline, CDR1 is LGHDT and CDR2 YNNKEL (reference sequence). DNA of the CDR3: TGTGCCAGCAGCCAAGAGGGGGGCATAGATACGCAGTATTTT. It encodes CASSQEGGIDTQYF.

This clonotype is labeled as medium-sized (0.01 to 0.1%). The gene calls are TRBV11-3 and TRBJ2-1; 11 bases map to TRBD2. V was clipped by 5 bases and J by 6 bases; unmatched bases: 6. The V gene's germline CDR1 is SGHNT and CDR2 YENEEA. The CDR3 has 15 amino acids. The CDR3 nucleotides read TGTGCCAGCAGCGTAGGGACTAGCGGTTCCAATGAGCAGTTCTTC. This codes for CASSVGTSGSNEQFF.

In its sample, this clonotype was seen many times. This chain uses TRBV5-6 with TRBJ2-1; 9 bases agree with TRBD1. This CDR3 is 14 amino acids long. Germline assignment: CDR1 SGHDT and CDR2 YYEEEE. V was clipped by 5 bases and J by 8 bases; unmatched bases: 8. The DNA for the CDR3 is TGTGCCAGCAGGAACAGGGGACAGGGATATGAGCAGTTCTTC. Its translation: CASRNRGQGYEQFF. The full variable domain, rest sourced from reference TRBV5-6 and TRBJ2-1, is DAGVTQSPTHLIKTRGQQVTLRCSPKSGHDTVSWYQQALGQGPQFIFQYYEEEERQRGNFPDRFSGHQFPNYSSELNVNALLLGDSALYLCASRNRGQGYEQFFGPGTRLTVL.

This clonotype was recorded at least ten times. The junction departs from the called germline gene at one end, perhaps through a read error. The chain links TRBV4-1 to TRBJ2-1, with TRBD2 matching over 7 bases. Per the germline V gene, CDR1 is MGHRA and CDR2 is YSYEKL. The CDR3 length is 15 residues. Written as DNA, the CDR3 is TGTGCCAGCAGCCAAGACCCCACTAGCGTAGGGGAGCAGTTCTTC. Translating it yields CASSQDPTSVGEQFF.